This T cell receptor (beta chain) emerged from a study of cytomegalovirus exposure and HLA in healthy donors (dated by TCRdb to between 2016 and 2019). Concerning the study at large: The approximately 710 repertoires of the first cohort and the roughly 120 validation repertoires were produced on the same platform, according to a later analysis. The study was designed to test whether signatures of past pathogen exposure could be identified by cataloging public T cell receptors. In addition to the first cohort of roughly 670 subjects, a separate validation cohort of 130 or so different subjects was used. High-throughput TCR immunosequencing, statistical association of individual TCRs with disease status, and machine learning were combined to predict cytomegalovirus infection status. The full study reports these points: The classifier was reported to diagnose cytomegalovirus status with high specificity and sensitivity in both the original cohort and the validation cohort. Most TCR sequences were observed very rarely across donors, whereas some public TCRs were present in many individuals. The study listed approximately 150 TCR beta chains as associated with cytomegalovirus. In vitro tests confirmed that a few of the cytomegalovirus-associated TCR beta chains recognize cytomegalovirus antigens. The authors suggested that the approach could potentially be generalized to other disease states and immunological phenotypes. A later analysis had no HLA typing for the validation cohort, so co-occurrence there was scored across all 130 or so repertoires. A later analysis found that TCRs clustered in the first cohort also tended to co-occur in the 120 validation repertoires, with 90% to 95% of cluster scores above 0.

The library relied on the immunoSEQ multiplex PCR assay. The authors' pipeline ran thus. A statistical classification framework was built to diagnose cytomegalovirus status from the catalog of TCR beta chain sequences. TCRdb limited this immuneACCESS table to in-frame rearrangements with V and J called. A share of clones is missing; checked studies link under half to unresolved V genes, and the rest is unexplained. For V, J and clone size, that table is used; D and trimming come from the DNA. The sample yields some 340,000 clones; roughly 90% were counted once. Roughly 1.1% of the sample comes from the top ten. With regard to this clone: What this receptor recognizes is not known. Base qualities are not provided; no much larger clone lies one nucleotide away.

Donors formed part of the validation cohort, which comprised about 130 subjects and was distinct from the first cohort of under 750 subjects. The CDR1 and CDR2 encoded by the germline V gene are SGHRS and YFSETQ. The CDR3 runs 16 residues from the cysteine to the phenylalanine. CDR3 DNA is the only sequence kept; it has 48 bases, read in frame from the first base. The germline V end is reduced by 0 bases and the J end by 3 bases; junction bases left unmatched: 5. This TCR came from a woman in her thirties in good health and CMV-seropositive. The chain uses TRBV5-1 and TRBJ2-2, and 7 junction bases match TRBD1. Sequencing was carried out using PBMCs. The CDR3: CASSLAVTGDTGELFF. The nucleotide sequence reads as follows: TGCGCCAGCAGCTTGGCCGTAACAGGGGACACCGGGGAGCTGTTTTTT.